The text below deals with one TCR beta chain. This sample was included in a study of OX40 agonist ivuxolimab in advanced cancers. The assay was immunoSEQ multiplex PCR, and TCRdb's table has in-frame clones only and misses some. This table holds about 68,000 clones, more than 75% found once. Germline V gene sequence: CDR1 MNHEY, CDR2 SVGAGI. This CDR3 has 15 amino acids. The germline V and J ends were trimmed by 2 bases and 5 bases, with 15 bases remaining between them. The chain combines TRBV6-5 with TRBJ1-2; D possibly corresponds to TRBD1 (5 bases). The sequence was collected from an adult with an advanced solid tumor such as melanoma, head and neck, liver or kidney cancer. The sample in question was CD4+ or CD8+ T cells sorted from blood, obtained in a trial of the OX40 agonist ivuxolimab. CDR3 sequence: CASSYAGERGYGYTF. The CDR3, as DNA: TGTGCCAGCAGTTACGCTGGCGAGAGGGGATATGGCTACACCTTC.